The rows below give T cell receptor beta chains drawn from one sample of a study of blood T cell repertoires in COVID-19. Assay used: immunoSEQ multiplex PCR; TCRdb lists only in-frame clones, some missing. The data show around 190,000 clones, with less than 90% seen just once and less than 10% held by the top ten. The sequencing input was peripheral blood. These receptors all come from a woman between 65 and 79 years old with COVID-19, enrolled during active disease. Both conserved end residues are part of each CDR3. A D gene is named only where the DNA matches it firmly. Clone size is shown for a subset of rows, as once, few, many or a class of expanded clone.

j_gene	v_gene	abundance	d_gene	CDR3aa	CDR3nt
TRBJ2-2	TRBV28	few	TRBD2	CASTPWGGEGTGELFF	TGTGCCAGCACCCCCTGGGGGGGAGAGGGAACCGGGGAGCTGTTTTTT
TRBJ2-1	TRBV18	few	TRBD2	CASSPSGLYNEQFF	TGTGCCAGCTCACCTAGCGGGTTGTACAATGAGCAGTTCTTC
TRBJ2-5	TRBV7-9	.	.	CASSAQGQETQYF	TGTGCCAGCAGCGCACAGGGTCAAGAGACCCAGTACTTC
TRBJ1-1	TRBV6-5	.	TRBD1	CASSYSETGASEAFF	TGTGCCAGCAGTTACTCAGAGACAGGGGCCTCTGAAGCTTTCTTT
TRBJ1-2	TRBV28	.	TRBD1	CATFRQGANGYTF	TGTGCCACCTTTCGTCAGGGGGCCAATGGCTACACCTTC
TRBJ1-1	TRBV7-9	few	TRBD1	CASSLRTGGLPEAFF	TGTGCCAGCAGCTTACGGACAGGGGGGCTCCCTGAAGCTTTCTTT
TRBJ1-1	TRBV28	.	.	CASSLPGGRGAEAFF	TGTGCCAGCAGTCTACCGGGCGGCAGGGGAGCTGAAGCTTTCTTT
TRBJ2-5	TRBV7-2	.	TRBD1	CASSLRTGVRMETQYF	TGTGCCAGCAGCCTCCGGACAGGGGTACGGATGGAGACCCAGTACTTC
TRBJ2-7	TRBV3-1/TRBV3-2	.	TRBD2	CASSRGGAFEQYF	TGTGCCAGCAGCCGGGGAGGGGCGTTTGAGCAGTACTTC
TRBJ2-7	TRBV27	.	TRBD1	CASSQSGTGDYEQYF	TGTGCCAGCAGTCAATCCGGGACAGGGGACTACGAGCAGTACTTC
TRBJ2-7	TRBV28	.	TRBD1	CASRTGTGLYEQYF	TGTGCCAGCAGAACCGGGACAGGGCTCTACGAGCAGTACTTC
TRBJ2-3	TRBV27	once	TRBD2	CASSSAGGRVTQYF	TGTGCCAGCAGTTCCGCGGGAGGGAGGGTTACGCAGTATTTT
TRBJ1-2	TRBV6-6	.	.	CASSYPLQGPYGYTF	TGTGCCAGCAGTTACCCGTTACAGGGACCATATGGCTACACCTTC
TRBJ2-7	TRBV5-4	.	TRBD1	CASSLASGTGRHEQYF	TGTGCCAGCAGCTTGGCCTCCGGGACAGGGAGGCACGAGCAGTACTTC
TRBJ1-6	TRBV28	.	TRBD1	CASSRDRENSPLHF	TGTGCCAGCAGTAGGGACAGGGAGAATTCACCCCTCCACTTT
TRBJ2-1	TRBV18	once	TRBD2	CASTLLSLAGYNEQFF	TGTGCCAGCACGCTACTCAGTCTAGCGGGTTACAATGAGCAGTTCTTC
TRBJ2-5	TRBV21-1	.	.	CASSARDRVKTQYF	TGTGCCAGCAGCGCCCGGGACAGGGTAAAGACCCAGTACTTC
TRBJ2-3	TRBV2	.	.	CASRLALTTDTQYF	TGTGCCAGCAGACTAGCCCTAACCACAGATACGCAGTATTTT
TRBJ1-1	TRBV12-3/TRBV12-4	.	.	CASSPGETEAFF	TGTGCCAGCAGTCCAGGGGAGACTGAAGCTTTCTTT
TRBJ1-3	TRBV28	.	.	CASSLGGGTSSGNTIYF	TGTGCCAGCAGTTTGGGGGGTGGGACCAGCTCTGGAAACACCATATATTTT
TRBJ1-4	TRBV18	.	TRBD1	CASSLGQVTSLSEKLFF	TGTGCCAGCTCACTCGGACAGGTAACATCCCTTAGTGAAAAACTGTTTTTT
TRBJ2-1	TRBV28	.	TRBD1	CASLTGGSYNEQFF	TGTGCCAGCCTAACAGGGGGCTCCTACAATGAGCAGTTCTTC
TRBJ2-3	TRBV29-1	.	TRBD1	CSTEGTGRTDTQYF	TGCAGCACCGAGGGGACAGGGAGGACAGATACGCAGTATTTT
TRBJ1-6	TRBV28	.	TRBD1	CASTGGSSYNSPLHF	TGTGCCAGCACAGGGGGTAGCTCCTATAATTCACCCCTCCACTTT
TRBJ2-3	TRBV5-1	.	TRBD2	CASSFRGRAGADTQYF	TGCGCCAGCAGCTTCCGCGGGAGGGCCGGGGCAGATACGCAGTATTTT
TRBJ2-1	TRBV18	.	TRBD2	CASSPAGATYNEQFF	TGTGCCAGCTCACCAGCGGGAGCCACCTACAATGAGCAGTTCTTC
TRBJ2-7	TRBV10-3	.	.	CAISSSVVDLGEQYF	TGTGCCATCAGTAGTAGCGTCGTGGATCTGGGCGAGCAGTACTTC
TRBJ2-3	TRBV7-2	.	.	CASGLIAEIDTQYF	TGTGCCAGCGGGTTAATAGCGGAGATAGATACGCAGTATTTT
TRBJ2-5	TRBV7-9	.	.	CASSLVRDQETQYF	TGTGCCAGCAGCCTAGTCCGGGACCAAGAGACCCAGTACTTC
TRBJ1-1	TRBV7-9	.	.	CAPGALNTEAFF	TGTGCCCCAGGGGCTCTGAACACTGAAGCTTTCTTT
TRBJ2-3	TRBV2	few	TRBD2	CASSQLAGGGTDTQYF	TGTGCCAGCAGTCAATTAGCGGGAGGAGGTACGGATACGCAGTATTTT
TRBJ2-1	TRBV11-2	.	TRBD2	CASSHGTSPNEQFF	TGTGCCAGCAGCCACGGGACTAGTCCCAATGAGCAGTTCTTC
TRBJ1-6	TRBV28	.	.	CASSTIPNSPLHF	TGTGCCAGCAGCACTATACCTAATTCACCCCTCCACTTT
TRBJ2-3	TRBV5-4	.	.	CASSLGTSYTQYF	TGTGCCAGCAGCTTGGGGACTTCCTATACGCAGTATTTT
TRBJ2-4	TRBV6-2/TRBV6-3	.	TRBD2	CASSSGLAGGVGIQYF	TGTGCCAGCAGTTCGGGACTAGCGGGAGGGGTGGGCATTCAGTACTTC
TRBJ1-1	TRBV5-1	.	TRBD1	CASSASPLGQAAAVAFF	TGCGCCAGCAGCGCATCTCCCCTGGGACAGGCGGCCGCTGTGGCTTTCTTT
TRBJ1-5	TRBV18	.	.	CASSPTTGNQPQHF	TGTGCCAGCTCACCAACGACAGGCAATCAGCCCCAGCATTTT
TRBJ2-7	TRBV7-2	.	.	CASSLVPSSYEQYF	TGTGCCAGCAGCTTAGTTCCTAGTTCCTACGAGCAGTACTTC
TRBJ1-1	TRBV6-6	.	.	CASSSQGDTEAFF	TGTGCCAGCAGTTCTCAAGGGGACACTGAAGCTTTCTTT
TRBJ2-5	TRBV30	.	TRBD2	CAWRAGLAVQETQYF	TGTGCCTGGAGGGCCGGACTAGCGGTGCAAGAGACCCAGTACTTC
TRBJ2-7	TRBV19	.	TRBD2	CASSGFGAGGTPYEQYF	TGTGCCAGTAGCGGATTCGGAGCGGGAGGTACCCCCTACGAGCAGTACTTC
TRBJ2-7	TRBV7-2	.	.	CASSASGSREQYF	TGTGCCAGCAGCGCCTCCGGGTCCCGAGAGCAGTACTTC
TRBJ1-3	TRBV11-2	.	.	CASSRNSGAGNTIYF	TGTGCCAGCAGCCGAAATTCAGGGGCTGGAAACACCATATATTTT
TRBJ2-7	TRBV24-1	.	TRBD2	CATAGTGTSGSGPYEQYF	TGTGCCACCGCGGGGACCGGGACTAGCGGGAGTGGGCCCTACGAGCAGTACTTC
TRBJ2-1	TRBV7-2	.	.	CASSLDMVARDSYNEQFF	TGTGCCAGCAGCTTAGATATGGTCGCGCGGGACTCCTACAATGAGCAGTTCTTC
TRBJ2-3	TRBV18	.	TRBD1	CASSPDRSYTDTQYF	TGTGCCAGCTCACCGGACAGGAGTTACACAGATACGCAGTATTTT
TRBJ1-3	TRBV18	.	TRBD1	CASSPVRTTGAGNTIYF	TGTGCCAGCTCACCAGTGAGGACGACAGGGGCTGGAAACACCATATATTTT
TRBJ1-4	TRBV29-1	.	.	CSAGEAEEKLFF	TGCAGCGCTGGTGAGGCCGAGGAAAAACTGTTTTTT
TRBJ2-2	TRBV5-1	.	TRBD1	CASSPGAGGAGELFF	TGCGCCAGCAGCCCGGGCGCAGGGGGCGCCGGGGAGCTGTTTTTT
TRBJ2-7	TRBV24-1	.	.	CATSENTDIYSYEQYF	TGTGCCACCAGTGAGAACACAGACATTTACTCCTACGAGCAGTACTTC
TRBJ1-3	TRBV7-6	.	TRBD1	CASSRSTGRLSGNTIYF	TGTGCCAGCAGCCGTTCGACAGGGCGACTCTCTGGAAACACCATATATTTT
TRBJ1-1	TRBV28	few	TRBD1	CASSSPWTGQNTEAFF	TGTGCCAGCAGTTCCCCGTGGACAGGGCAGAACACTGAAGCTTTCTTT
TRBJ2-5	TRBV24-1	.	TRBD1	CATSDSGTGGREYF	TGTGCCACCAGTGATTCGGGGACAGGGGGTCGGGAGTACTTC
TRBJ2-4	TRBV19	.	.	CATQGQGLAKNIQYF	TGTGCCACCCAGGGGCAAGGCCTAGCCAAAAACATTCAGTACTTC
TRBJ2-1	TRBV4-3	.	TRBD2	CASSQDSGRGRKFF	TGCGCCAGCAGCCAAGACAGCGGGAGGGGCCGCAAGTTCTTC